A selection of T cell receptor beta chains follows, all from one sample in a study of blood T cells in healthy people across ages. In TCRdb, the 5' RACE reads were re-called with MiXCR into one record per CDR3 protein. The sample has some 550,000 distinct CDR3 sequences, 45% to 55% seen once; the top ten hold around 23%. Input material: blood. All receptors derive from an elderly man in good health. Each CDR3 is given with its conserved first and last residue. A D gene is named only where the DNA matches it firmly.

v_call: TRBV14
d_call: -
cdr3_aa: CASSSTRSSTDTQYF

v_call: TRBV6-5
d_call: -
cdr3_aa: CASRPSGRETQYF

v_call: TRBV29-1
d_call: -
cdr3_aa: CSVEDHAGSYGYTF

v_call: TRBV6-4
d_call: TRBD1
cdr3_aa: CASSSTGVGEQFF

v_call: TRBV28
d_call: TRBD1
cdr3_aa: CASSPGGAQPQHF

v_call: TRBV20-1
d_call: TRBD2
cdr3_aa: CSARGQTSGGFEQYF

v_call: TRBV15
d_call: -
cdr3_aa: CATSRDLQGPYEQYF

v_call: TRBV7-2
d_call: -
cdr3_aa: CASSLSGRTDTQYF

v_call: TRBV7-8
d_call: -
cdr3_aa: CASSSVAGGEAFF

v_call: TRBV3-1
d_call: -
cdr3_aa: CASSVQGGSEQYF

v_call: TRBV7-6
d_call: -
cdr3_aa: CASSLAEDSPLHF

v_call: TRBV7-2
d_call: -
cdr3_aa: CASSLQGTINTEAFF

v_call: TRBV28
d_call: -
cdr3_aa: CASRRGGFYGYTF

v_call: TRBV7-2
d_call: -
cdr3_aa: CASSYIADHYNEQFF

v_call: TRBV29-1
d_call: TRBD1
cdr3_aa: CSVDDRGGNEQFF

v_call: TRBV19
d_call: -
cdr3_aa: CASSITSEDTQYF

v_call: TRBV6-5
d_call: TRBD1
cdr3_aa: CASSYWPRGLGQETQYF

v_call: TRBV6-2/TRBV6-3
d_call: -
cdr3_aa: CAGGMTGRSYNEQFF

v_call: TRBV7-2
d_call: -
cdr3_aa: CASSLGGAYYGYTF

v_call: TRBV6-2/TRBV6-3
d_call: TRBD2
cdr3_aa: CASSYRGTSGRIYYEQYF

v_call: TRBV4-1
d_call: -
cdr3_aa: CASSQAQGAYEQYF

v_call: TRBV7-9
d_call: -
cdr3_aa: CASSPQNEQFF

v_call: TRBV28
d_call: TRBD1
cdr3_aa: CASSPVGTDAGQYF

v_call: TRBV7-9
d_call: -
cdr3_aa: CANSLTGNEGYTF

v_call: TRBV21-1
d_call: -
cdr3_aa: CASISNYEQYF

v_call: TRBV20-1
d_call: TRBD1
cdr3_aa: CSARLQGGQYF

v_call: TRBV27
d_call: -
cdr3_aa: CASSLRATYGYTF